These 11 T cell receptor beta chains share one sample of origin, sequenced in a study of OX40 agonist ivuxolimab in advanced cancers. The assay was immunoSEQ multiplex PCR, and TCRdb's table has in-frame clones only and misses some. The profile shows about 65,000 clones, approximately 80% of them singletons. The input for sequencing was CD4+ or CD8+ T cells sorted from blood, taken in a trial of the OX40 agonist ivuxolimab. The receptors shown here come from an adult with an advanced solid tumor such as melanoma, head and neck, liver or kidney cancer.

The V call is TRBV2, the J call TRBJ1-1; TRBD1 is a possible D gene (6 bases). Germline V gene data show CDR1 as SNHLY and CDR2 as FYNNEI. Between the trimmed V and J ends, which lost 3 bases and 3 bases, there was a span of 11 bases. This CDR3 has 14 amino acids. The CDR3 region is CASSDVGGDTEAFF. The CDR3 region has the DNA TGTGCCAGCAGTGATGTAGGGGGAGACACTGAAGCTTTCTTT.

This clone was counted a single time. The rearrangement joins TRBV9 to TRBJ2-3, with TRBD1 matching 7 bases. This CDR3 has 15 residues. Germline values: CDR1 SGDLS, CDR2 YYNGEE. V shed 4 bases, J shed 5 bases, and the junction held 10 bases outside the gene matches. This CDR3 reads CASSPTTGRGDTQYF. In DNA form, the CDR3 reads TGTGCCAGCAGCCCGACGACAGGGAGAGGAGATACGCAGTATTTT. Full variable domain (outside the CDR3, taken from reference TRBV9 and TRBJ2-3): DSGVTQTPKHLITATGQRVTLRCSPRSGDLSVYWYQQSLDQGLQFLIQYYNGEERAKGNILERFSAQQFPDLHSELNLSSLELGDSALYFCASSPTTGRGDTQYFGPGTRLTVL.

The chain couples TRBV7-2 to TRBJ1-1, with no clear D. Trimming took 3 bases from V and 5 from J, leaving 10 bases between them. This CDR3 region has 13 residues. Germline V gene lookup returns CDR1 SGHTA and CDR2 FQGNSA. CDR3 region: CASSLAEFTEAFF. The CDR3 bases are TGTGCCAGCAGCTTGGCGGAGTTTACTGAAGCTTTCTTT.

CDR3 sequence (DNA): TGCGCCAGCAGCTTGGACGGGACCAGACTAAACACCATATATTTT. Translation: CASSLDGTRLNTIYF. This sequence joins TRBV5-1 and TRBJ1-3, with a weak D call TRBD1 (5 bases). The CDR3 runs to 15 residues. The germline CDR1 and CDR2 sequences are SGHRS and YFSETQ. V was clipped by 0 bases and J by 6 bases, with 13 bases between them.

The sample holds a few counts of this clone. This chain joins TRBV28 and TRBJ2-7; D is possibly TRBD2 (5 bases). Trimming pared 10 bases from V and 7 bases from J, leaving 20 bases between. The CDR3 has 13 residues. In germline, CDR1 is MDHEN, CDR2 SYDVKM. The CDR3 DNA is TGTGCCACCTACTCAGCGCAACCGGGGGAGCAGTACTTC. As protein: CATYSAQPGEQYF.

This sequence joins TRBV7-3 and TRBJ2-1; TRBD2 matches at 11 bases. The CDR3 contains 14 residues. Germline lookup yields CDR1 SGHTA and CDR2 FQGTGA. J gave up 5 bases and V 7 bases, and 4 bases lay outside the gene matches. The CDR3 reads CASTRLAGHNEQFF. In nucleotides, the CDR3 is TGTGCCAGCACTAGACTAGCGGGACACAATGAGCAGTTCTTC.

The rearrangement joins TRBV7-3 to TRBJ2-7, with TRBD1 matching 8 bases. The junction had 6 bases not matched to a gene; V was cut back by 5 bases and J by 6 bases. This CDR3 is 13 amino acids long. Germline V gene lookup returns CDR1 SGHTA and CDR2 FQGTGA. The CDR3 loop is CASSKRQGTEQYF. The CDR3 DNA follows: TGTGCCAGCAGCAAACGACAGGGGACCGAGCAGTACTTC.

A single count supports this clone. The chain employs TRBV9 and TRBJ1-2; TRBD1 might be the D (5 bases). V was pared by 4 bases and J by 4 bases, with 14 bases between. This CDR3 has 14 residues. The germline CDR1 and CDR2 sequences are SGDLS and YYNGEE. CDR3 amino acids: CASSLETELYGYTF. The DNA for the CDR3 is TGTGCCAGCAGCCTGGAGACAGAACTCTATGGCTACACCTTC.

V and J are TRBV7-3 and TRBJ2-1; maybe TRBD2 (5 bases). The CDR3 spans 18 residues. Germline values: CDR1 SGHTA, CDR2 FQGTGA. V was pared by 5 bases and J by 0 bases, with 20 bases between. CDR3: CASSPQRGSPSSYNEQFF. DNA for the CDR3: TGTGCCAGCAGCCCCCAACGAGGGAGCCCCAGCTCCTACAATGAGCAGTTCTTC.

This chain joins TRBV18 and TRBJ2-5; D uncertain. Judging by the DNA end, TRBJ2-7 fits better; the J call may be wrong. The CDR3 is made up of 14 amino acids. The V gene's germline CDR1 is KGHSH and CDR2 LQKENI. The CDR3 region is CASSPGSIPYEQYF. CDR3 DNA sequence: TGTGCCAGCTCACCTGGCTCGATCCCCTACGAGCAGTACTTC.

The rearrangement links TRBV11-2 to TRBJ1-1; D ambiguous. The V gene's germline CDR1 is SGHAT and CDR2 FQNNGV. The CDR3 spans 13 residues. V lost 2 bases and J 0 bases, leaving 4 bases between the germline ends. Here the CDR3 DNA reads TGTGCCAGCAGCTTACGGTTGAACACTGAAGCTTTCTTT. Translating it yields CASSLRLNTEAFF.